This T cell receptor beta chain was found in a study of CD8 T cells in ankylosing spondylitis. Study observations and caveats: About 8 highly homologous variants made up a TCR beta motif, and this motif appeared characteristic of ankylosing spondylitis blood. Disease-linked clones were CD8+ and relatively rare in peripheral blood.

Making the TCR beta libraries involved quantitative 5'-RACE with molecular barcodes. TCRdb redid the calling of the 5' RACE reads with MiXCR, one entry per CDR3 protein. Among more than 650,000 distinct CDR3 sequences, about an eighth were seen once, and the ten largest hold about 0.5%. CDR3 length: 14 amino acids. V dropped 4 bases and J dropped 2 bases, with 11 bases sitting between them. Per the germline V gene, CDR1 is ENHRY and CDR2 is SYGVKD. Notes on this clonotype: Its target is not known.

Sequences were obtained from blood, either unsorted or a sorted T cell fraction (not recorded which). V and J are TRBV10-3 and TRBJ1-2; D possibly corresponds to TRBD1 (6 bases). This TCR derives from a male donor with ankylosing spondylitis. CDR3 in DNA: TGTGCCATCAGTGGGTCGACAGGAAACTATGGCTACACCTTC. The encoded protein is CAISGSTGNYGYTF.